This T cell receptor (beta chain) originates from a study of vaccination effects on CD4 cells after COVID-19. V shed 1 base and J 6 bases; nucleotides not matched to a gene: 11. Germline V CDR1 and CDR2: SGHVS, FNYEAQ. CDR3 length: 17 residues. Findings and caveats of the study: Among infection- and vaccine-induced clones, marked clonal contraction occurred late after vaccination.

Regarding this clone: Antigen unknown.

Prior to sequencing, the ViraFEST assay stimulated PBMC with viral peptide pools, which expanded the antigen-specific CD4+ T cells. Scientists isolated CD4+ T cells after a roughly 10-day culture period ended. Confirmation by PCR established that the person had SARS-CoV-2 infection between March and December 2020. PBMC cultures contained approximately 1.8 million cells per well, approximately 9.2 IU/ml IL-2 and around 9.3 ug/ml peptides. The authors exchanged half the medium for IL-2 medium on days 3 and 7. Measured with immunoSEQ multiplex PCR; TCRdb has only the in-frame clones, and not every one. This sample carries about 36,000 clones, approximately 78% of them seen once, and the ten largest clones take 15% to 20%.

This TCR was recovered from a human donor who had a prior SARS-CoV-2 infection. This sequence joins TRBV7-6 and TRBJ2-3, with 9 bases fitting TRBD2. The source was CD4+ T cells from PBMCs cultured with HCoV-NL63 spike peptides, collected before COVID-19 vaccination. The CDR3: CASSLGGIGGRADTQYF. The CDR3 nucleotides are TGTGCCAGCAGCTTAGGGGGTATCGGCGGGAGGGCGGATACGCAGTATTTT.